Shown below are 10 T cell receptor beta chains from a single sample sequenced in a study of response to subunit inactivated influenza vaccine. Using its own MiXCR run on the RT-PCR reads, TCRdb lists one record per CDR3 protein. The sample includes some 570,000 distinct CDR3 sequences, 11% of them seen just once. The sample was also reused in another study, on T cells expressing NK-cell markers. As reported in that work: Libraries used 5'RACE template switching adding universal primer site and UMIs.

The sequencing here drew on PBMCs from blood, taken on the day of vaccination. These receptors all come from a man aged 50 to 60 who received an inactivated influenza vaccine.

This clonotype was recorded a few times. V is TRBV20-1 and J is TRBJ2-3, with D perhaps given as TRBD1 or TRBD2 (5 bases each). There are 17 residues in the CDR3. The germline CDR1 and CDR2 sequences are DFQATT and SNEGSKA (reference sequence). Trimming removed 2 bases from V and 0 bases from J, with 18 bases in between. The CDR3 is CSARYLPGARSTDTQYF. The CDR3 nucleotides read TGCAGTGCTAGATATCTGCCCGGGGCTAGGAGCACAGATACGCAGTATTTT.

The sample holds many counts of this clonotype. This chain links TRBV29-1 with TRBJ2-5; D is undetermined. This CDR3 has 13 amino acids. Germline V CDR1 and CDR2: SQVTM, ANQGSEA. V dropped 7 bases and J dropped 2 bases, with 14 bases sitting between them. The CDR3 region is CSARTTYQETQYF. CDR3 coding DNA: TGCAGCGCACGGACGACGTATCAAGAGACCCAGTACTTC. Looking up the rest from reference TRBV29-1 and TRBJ2-5 gives the full variable domain: SAVISQKPSRDICQRGTSLTIQCQVDSQVTMMFWYRQQPGQSLTLIATANQGSEATYESGFVIDKFPISRPNLTFSTLTVSNMSPEDSSIYLCSARTTYQETQYFGPGTRLLVL.

The chain carries TRBV18 and TRBJ1-1, with D hard to call. The V and J ends lost 8 bases and 0 bases respectively, with 19 bases between them. The CDR3 has 16 amino acids. From germline, CDR1 is KGHSH and CDR2 LQKENI. The CDR3 DNA follows: TGTGCCAGCGCAACCGGCCAGGCCAGAGTGAACACTGAAGCTTTCTTT. It codes for CASATGQARVNTEAFF.

This clonotype was seen ten or more times. This chain connects TRBV21-1 to TRBJ2-3; TRBD1 reflects the table's D call only, with no check against the DNA. TRBV21-1 is recorded as a pseudogene. The length of the CDR3 is 15 residues. CDR3 sequence reads: CASSYFGGLRDTQYF. For the CDR3, the DNA is TGTGCCAGCAGCTATTTCGGGGGCTTAAGGGATACGCAGTATTTT.

The chain combines TRBV5-1 with TRBJ1-6, with D uncertain. The CDR3 extends over 16 amino acids. V gave up 1 base and J gave up 7 bases, with 15 bases separating them. Germline CDR1 reads SGHRS; CDR2 reads YFSETQ. CDR3 nucleotide sequence: TGCGCCAGCAGCTTGAATCCCGAGACAAGGAATTCACCCCTCCACTTT. Its translation: CASSLNPETRNSPLHF.

The gene calls are TRBV5-1 and TRBJ2-1; TRBD1 aligns across 8 bases. J lost 4 bases, V lost 4 bases, and 7 bases had no gene match. The CDR3 has 15 amino acids. Germline V CDR1 and CDR2: SGHRS, YFSETQ. The CDR3 is CASSTTGTGYNEQFF. In DNA form, the CDR3 reads TGCGCCAGCAGCACGACCGGGACAGGTTACAATGAGCAGTTCTTC.

This clonotype was seen ten or more times. This chain joins TRBV5-1 and TRBJ1-2; D gene unclear. The CDR3 totals 12 residues. The V end lost 0 bases, the J end lost 6 bases, and 6 bases lay between the germline ends. CDR1 and CDR2 (germline): SGHRS, YFSETQ. Written as DNA, the CDR3 is TGCGCCAGCAGCTTGGCCGGGGATGGCTACACCTTC. It is translated as CASSLAGDGYTF.

The sample holds many counts of this clonotype. The chain carries TRBV5-1 and TRBJ2-7; D might be TRBD1 or TRBD2, each matching 6 bases. V was pared by 4 bases and J by 3 bases, with 14 bases between. Germline V gives CDR1 SGHRS, CDR2 YFSETQ. CDR3 size: 14 residues. The DNA for the CDR3 is TGCGCCAGCAGCATCGGGGGCCCTTTCTACGAGCAGTACTTC. This translates into CASSIGGPFYEQYF.

This chain joins TRBV4-2 and TRBJ2-2; TRBD1 matches 8 bases. The CDR3 extends over 18 amino acids. The junction had 11 bases not matched to a gene; V was cut back by 3 bases and J by 2 bases. Germline V lookup: CDR1 LGHNA, CDR2 YNFKEQ. The CDR3 protein is CASSHPVGQGGNTGELFF. The CDR3 nucleotides read TGTGCCAGCAGCCACCCCGTCGGACAGGGAGGAAACACCGGGGAGCTGTTTTTT.

This clonotype was seen many times. J is TRBJ2-5 and V is TRBV20-1, with 13 positions matching TRBD2. Germline lookup yields CDR1 DFQATT and CDR2 SNEGSKA (reference sequence). The CDR3 has 17 residues. With 0 bases clipped from V and 2 bases from J, the junction kept 6 bases outside the gene matches. CDR3 sequence: CSARDLLLAGGQETQYF. The CDR3 DNA follows: TGCAGTGCTAGAGATCTCCTACTAGCGGGGGGGCAAGAGACCCAGTACTTC.